These T cell receptor beta chains were read from a single sample in a study of blood T cell repertoires in COVID-19. Repertoires were generated with immunoSEQ multiplex PCR, while TCRdb's copy carries only in-frame clones and drops some. The table has about 80,000 clones, 82% seen once. The sample consisted of peripheral blood. Receptors were obtained from a human donor in a cohort sampled during active COVID-19. CDR3s include the opening cysteine and the closing phenylalanine or tryptophan. The D gene is left open where the match is weak.

D gene	V gene	J gene	CDR3 length	CDR3 protein	CDR3 DNA
TRBD1	TRBV24-1	TRBJ2-3	14	CATSDSGGADTQYF	TGTGCCACCAGTGATTCAGGGGGCGCAGATACGCAGTATTTT
-	TRBV5-4	TRBJ2-3	14	CASSRGISTDTQYF	TGTGCCAGCAGCCGGGGGATCAGCACAGATACGCAGTATTTT
-	TRBV18	TRBJ1-4	15	CASSPSNSLNEKLFF	TGTGCCAGCTCACCCTCCAACAGCCTAAATGAAAAACTGTTTTTT
-	TRBV5-4	TRBJ2-5	13	CASSLWDKKTQYF	TGTGCCAGCAGCTTATGGGACAAAAAGACCCAGTACTTC
-	TRBV5-1	TRBJ1-4	14	CASSSGATTEKLFF	TGCGCCAGCAGCTCAGGGGCAACAACTGAAAAACTGTTTTTT
TRBD2	TRBV5-5	TRBJ2-3	16	CASSFRTSGGMYTQYF	TGTGCCAGCAGCTTCCGGACTAGCGGGGGGATGTATACGCAGTATTTT
-	TRBV11-2	TRBJ1-3	16	CASSLVSGSSGNTIYF	TGTGCCAGCAGCTTAGTGTCCGGGAGCTCTGGAAACACCATATATTTT
-	TRBV11-2	TRBJ2-7	17	CASSLDPSVGSTYEQYF	TGTGCCAGCAGCTTAGATCCGAGTGTGGGCAGCACCTACGAGCAGTACTTC
TRBD1	TRBV29-1	TRBJ1-4	14	CSVRPGQGHAELFF	TGCAGCGTCCGACCGGGACAGGGCCACGCGGAACTGTTTTTT
TRBD2	TRBV19	TRBJ2-1	14	CASSRSGGRQLQFF	TGTGCCAGTAGTCGGAGCGGGGGGCGGCAATTGCAGTTCTTC